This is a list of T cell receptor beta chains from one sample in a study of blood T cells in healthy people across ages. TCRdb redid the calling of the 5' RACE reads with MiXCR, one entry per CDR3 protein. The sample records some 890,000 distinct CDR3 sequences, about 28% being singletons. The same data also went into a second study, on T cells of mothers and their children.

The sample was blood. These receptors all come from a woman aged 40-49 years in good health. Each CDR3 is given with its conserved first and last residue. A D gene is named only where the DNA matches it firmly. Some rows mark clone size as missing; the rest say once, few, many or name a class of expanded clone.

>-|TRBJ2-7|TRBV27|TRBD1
TGTGCCTGCGGACTCGGGACAGCCTACGAGCAGTACTTC
CACGLGTAYEQYF
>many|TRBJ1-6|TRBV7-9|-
TGTGCCAGCAGCTCGAGCTCCTATAATTCACCCCTCCACTTT
CASSSSSYNSPLHF
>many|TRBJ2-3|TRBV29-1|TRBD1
TGCAGCGTTCTCATCTCGGGACAGTTCACAGATACGCAGTATTTT
CSVLISGQFTDTQYF
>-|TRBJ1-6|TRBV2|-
TGTGCCAGCGGCCTTTTCGGCGTAGGCACCGAAAAACGTGGAAATGGGAATGTCGGATCACCCCTCCACTTT
CASGLFGVGTEKRGNGNVGSPLHF
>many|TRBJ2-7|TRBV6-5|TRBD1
TGTGCCAGCAGCCTCGGGACAGGGATCTTCTACGAGCAGTACTTC
CASSLGTGIFYEQYF
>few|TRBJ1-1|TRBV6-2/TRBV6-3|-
TGTGCCAGCAGTATAGATAACACTGAAGCTTTCTTT
CASSIDNTEAFF
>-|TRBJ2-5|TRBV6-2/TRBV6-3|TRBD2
TGTGCCAGCAGTCAGCGGGGCCCACAAGAGACCCAGTACTTC
CASSQRGPQETQYF
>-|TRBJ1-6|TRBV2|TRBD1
TGTGCCAGCCCTCGCGGGACAGGCGCTAATTCACCCCTCCACTTT
CASPRGTGANSPLHF
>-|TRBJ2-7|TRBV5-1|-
TGCGCCAGCAGCTTGAGGAACACCGGACGCTACGAGCAGTACTTC
CASSLRNTGRYEQYF
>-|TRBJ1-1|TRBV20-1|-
TGCAGTGCTAGAGTGGGGGGGGCGGGAGGTGAAGCTTTCTTT
CSARVGGAGGEAFF
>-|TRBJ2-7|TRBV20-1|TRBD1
TGCAGTGCCGGGGTTCCTGACAGGGGGCGTGGCGAGCAGTACTTC
CSAGVPDRGRGEQYF
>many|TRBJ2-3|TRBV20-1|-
TGCAGTGCTGGCCTTCGGGAAGATACGCAGTATTTT
CSAGLREDTQYF
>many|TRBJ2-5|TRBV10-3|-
TGTGCCATCAGGGGGCTCCAAGAGACCCAGTACTTC
CAIRGLQETQYF
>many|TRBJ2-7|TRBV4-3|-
TGCGCCAGCAGCCAAGCAAGTGGGGGATACGAGCAGTACTTC
CASSQASGGYEQYF
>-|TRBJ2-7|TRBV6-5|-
TGTGCCAGCAGCCCTGAAACGGCCGGAGAGCAGTACTTC
CASSPETAGEQYF
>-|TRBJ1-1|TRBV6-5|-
TGTGCCAGCAGTCCCTCTACAGTCGGAAGGGAAGCTTTCTTT
CASSPSTVGREAFF
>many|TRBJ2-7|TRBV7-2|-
TGTGCCAGCAGCTTACTAAACGAGCAGTACTTC
CASSLLNEQYF
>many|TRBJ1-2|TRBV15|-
TGTGCCACCAGCCCTGCCGGGATAACTAACTATGGCTACACCTTC
CATSPAGITNYGYTF
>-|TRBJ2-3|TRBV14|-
TGTGCCAGCAGCCGGTGGGGTGGTGGCACAGATACGCAGTATTTT
CASSRWGGGTDTQYF
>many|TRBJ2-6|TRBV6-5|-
TGTGCCAGCAGTTATTCAGGGTGGGTGACTGGGGCCAACGTCCTGACTTTC
CASSYSGWVTGANVLTF
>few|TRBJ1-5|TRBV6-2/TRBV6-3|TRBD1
TGTGCCAGCAGCTTACAGGGGTACGGGAATCAGCCCCAGCATTTT
CASSLQGYGNQPQHF
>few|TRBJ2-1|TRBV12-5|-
TGTGCTAGTGGTTTGGATGGGTGGGGACCCCCCTACAATGAGCAGTTCTTC
CASGLDGWGPPYNEQFF
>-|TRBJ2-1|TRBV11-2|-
TGTGCCAGCACGAATCAACAGGGAACTGAGCAGTTCTTC
CASTNQQGTEQFF
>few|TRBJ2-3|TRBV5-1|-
TGCGCCAGCAGCTTGGATCTGCGGGGCGCTACAGATACGCAGTATTTT
CASSLDLRGATDTQYF
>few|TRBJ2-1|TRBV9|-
TGTGCCAGCAGCGTAGACTATCACAATGAGCAGTTCTTC
CASSVDYHNEQFF
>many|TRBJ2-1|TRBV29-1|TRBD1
TGCAGCGTTGAGGGACAGGGGGCGGTCGATGAGCAGTTCTTC
CSVEGQGAVDEQFF
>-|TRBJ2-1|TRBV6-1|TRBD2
TGTGGCAGCAGTGGAAGACTAGCGGCCTACAATGAGCAGTTCTTC
CGSSGRLAAYNEQFF
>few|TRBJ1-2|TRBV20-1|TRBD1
TGCAGTGCTAAGGGACAGGCGACTAACTATGGCTACACCTTC
CSAKGQATNYGYTF
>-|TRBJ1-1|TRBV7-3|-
TGTGCCAGCAGCTTAGGAATCGGGACGAACACTGAAGCTTTCTTT
CASSLGIGTNTEAFF
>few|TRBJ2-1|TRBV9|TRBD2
TGTGCCAGCAGCGCAATACGGGGGGTACCTATGGATGAGCAGTTCTTC
CASSAIRGVPMDEQFF
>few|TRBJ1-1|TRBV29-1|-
TGCAGCGTTGCACCTTCTCGAACTGAAGCTTTCTTT
CSVAPSRTEAFF
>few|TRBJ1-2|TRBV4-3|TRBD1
TGCGCCAGCAGCCAAGATCTGAGGACAGGGGGAGGGTATGGCTACACCTTC
CASSQDLRTGGGYGYTF
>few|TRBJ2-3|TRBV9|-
TGTGCCAGCAGCCTGGAGGGGGTCTCAGCAGATACGCAGTATTTT
CASSLEGVSADTQYF